This T cell receptor beta chain was found in a study of blood T cell repertoires in COVID-19. On the study more broadly: Specimens from acute and convalescent COVID-19 originated in the United States, Italy and Spain. From T cells, B-cell-depleted T cells, or PBMCs came the material, which was cDNA or gDNA.

CDR3 size: 17 residues. Germline V gene data show CDR1 as LNHDA and CDR2 as SQIVND (reference sequence). J was trimmed by 4 bases and V by 5 bases; bases with no gene match: 11. Authors' methods: Amplification from reference gene primers served as the basis for estimated nucleated cell counts. Libraries were prepared by immunoSEQ multiplex PCR; TCRdb keeps only in-frame clonotypes and omits some of them. The V and J calls and the clone size are those of that table, but D and trimming were determined from the DNA. The sample yields over 8,500 clones, over 75% seen once. The chain employs TRBV19 and TRBJ2-3; 11 positions agree with TRBD2. The sequencing input was peripheral blood. This receptor was taken from a human donor in a cohort sampled during active COVID-19. The CDR3 sequence is CASSLRTSGSVSDTQYF. The CDR3 nucleotides are TGTGCCAGTAGTCTGCGAACTAGCGGGAGTGTCTCAGATACGCAGTATTTT.